This T cell receptor beta chain appears in the sequencing data of a study of T cell changes during pregnancy in multiple sclerosis. Trimming cost V 0 bases and J 3 bases; bases outside gene matches: 4. The germline gives CDR1 SGHRS, CDR2 YFSETQ. CDR3 size: 15 residues. Clones were sequenced by immunoSEQ multiplex PCR, and TCRdb holds only the in-frame ones, with some missing. The sample records 53,000 or so clones, roughly 94% being singletons. The sequencing used CD4+ T cells from peripheral blood mononuclear cells, collected in the second trimester of pregnancy. The genes are TRBV5-1 and TRBJ2-7, with TRBD2 matching 9 bases. The clonotype originates from a female donor with multiple sclerosis, enrolled in a pregnancy study. The CDR3 loop reads CASSLVAGEFYEQYF. The CDR3 nucleotides read TGCGCCAGCAGCTTGGTAGCGGGGGAATTCTACGAGCAGTACTTC.